These 27 T cell receptor beta chains were sequenced from one sample in a study of beta chain features in type 1 diabetes. Expressed TCRB transcripts were sequenced because the entire RNA isolate underwent reverse transcription. Generated by immunoSEQ multiplex PCR, the TCRdb table keeps only in-frame clones and is missing some. The table includes 450,000 or so clones, about an eighth detected once. The sequencing input was naive CD4+ T cells from blood. These receptors all stem from a woman younger than 30 in good health.

CDR3: CASSLDGISHYGYTF. As DNA, the CDR3 is TGTGCCAGCAGTTTAGATGGCATTAGCCACTATGGCTACACCTTC. The rearrangement links TRBV27 to TRBJ1-2; D is undetermined. With 2 bases removed from V and 3 bases from J, the gap between germline ends came to 13 bases. The CDR3 spans 15 residues. CDR1 and CDR2 from the germline V gene are MNHEY and SMNVEV (reference sequence).

The chain couples TRBV7-9 to TRBJ2-7; 7 nucleotides agree with TRBD1. After removal of 5 bases from V and 6 bases from J, the junction contained 4 bases not matched to a gene. In germline, CDR1 is SEHNR, CDR2 FQNEAQ (reference sequence). The CDR3 is 12 amino acids. The CDR3 nucleotides read TGTGCCAGCAGCAAAACAGGGGTCGAGCAGTACGTC. It codes for CASSKTGVEQYV.

The rearrangement joins TRBV29-1 to TRBJ1-3, with 12 bases identical to TRBD1. There are 14 residues in the CDR3. J lost 4 bases, V lost 6 bases, and 4 bases had no gene match. Germline lookup yields CDR1 SQVTM and CDR2 ANQGSEA. CDR3 coding DNA: TGCAGCGTCCGGGACAGGGGGCCCGGAAACACCATATATTTT. This encodes CSVRDRGPGNTIYF. The whole variable domain, remainder taken from reference TRBV29-1 and TRBJ1-3, is SAVISQKPSRDICQRGTSLTIQCQVDSQVTMMFWYRQQPGQSLTLIATANQGSEATYESGFVIDKFPISRPNLTFSTLTVSNMSPEDSSIYLCSVRDRGPGNTIYFGEGSWLTVV.

The table lists this clone with a few counts. V usage is TRBV27 and J usage is TRBJ1-1, with 9 bases aligning to TRBD1. V trimming: 5 bases; J trimming: 0 bases; junction bases outside the gene matches: 4. Germline V gives CDR1 MNHEY, CDR2 SMNVEV (reference sequence). This CDR3 is 15 amino acids long. CDR3 coding DNA: TGTGCCAGCAGTACGGGACAGGGTTTGAACACTGAAGCTTTCTTT. Encoded protein: CASSTGQGLNTEAFF.

V usage is TRBV9 and J usage is TRBJ1-6, with D possibly being TRBD1 (5 bases). The CDR3 runs to 15 residues. Germline lookup yields CDR1 SGDLS and CDR2 YYNGEE. The V and J ends lost 4 bases and 0 bases respectively, with 8 bases between them. CDR3 bases: TGTGCCAGCAGCATGGGGGGCTCCTATAATTCACCCCTCCACTTT. Its translation is CASSMGGSYNSPLHF.

The rearrangement links TRBV7-2 to TRBJ2-5; unclear D gene. The CDR3 is 14 residues long. V was clipped by 1 base and J by 2 bases, with 8 bases between them. The germline V gene encodes CDR1 SGHTA and CDR2 FQGNSA. CDR3 residues: CASSLVGPQETQYF. CDR3 in DNA: TGTGCCAGCAGCTTAGTCGGGCCACAAGAGACCCAGTACTTC.

This clone showed up just a few times. The chain joins TRBV15 to TRBJ2-1; 11 bases align to TRBD2. This CDR3 is built from 19 residues. The germline V gene has CDR1 LNHNV and CDR2 YYDKDF (reference sequence). Losses at the gene ends were 1 base for V and 7 bases for J; bases not matched to a gene: 15. The CDR3 bases are TGTGCCACCAGCAGAGGTACCCCCCATAGACTAGCGGGGTATAATGAGCAGTTCTTC. This translates into CATSRGTPHRLAGYNEQFF.

This clone was observed a few times. V gene TRBV7-9 combines with J gene TRBJ2-7, with TRBD1 as a possible D gene (6 bases). CDR1 and CDR2 from the germline V gene are SEHNR and FQNEAQ (reference sequence). The length of the CDR3 is 12 residues. V was pared by 3 bases and J by 3 bases, with 6 bases between. CDR3 amino acids: CASSFRGYEQYF. The CDR3 region has the DNA TGTGCCAGCAGCTTCAGGGGCTACGAGCAGTACTTC. Based on the CDR3 plus reference TRBV7-9 and TRBJ2-7, the full variable domain is DTGVSQNPRHKITKRGQNVTFRCDPISEHNRLYWYRQTLGQGPEFLTYFQNEAQLEKSRLLSDRFSAERPKGSFSTLEIQRTEQGDSAMYLCASSFRGYEQYFGPGTRLTVT.

V usage is TRBV5-8 and J usage is TRBJ2-2; weak D call: TRBD1 (6 bases). Deletions cut 0 bases from V and 8 bases from J, with 11 bases between. Per germline, CDR1 SGHTS and CDR2 YDEGEE. The CDR3 has 14 residues. The CDR3 spells CASSLDRAAGELFF. Written as DNA, the CDR3 is TGTGCCAGCAGCTTGGACAGGGCCGCTGGGGAGCTGTTTTTT. Together with reference TRBV5-8 and TRBJ2-2, the CDR3 gives the full variable domain: EAGVTQSPTHLIKTRGQQATLRCSPISGHTSVYWYQQALGLGLQFLLWYDEGEERNRGNFPPRFSGRQFPNYSSELNVNALELEDSALYLCASSLDRAAGELFFGEGSRLTVL.

The gene calls are TRBV27 and TRBJ2-3; no reliable D call. CDR3 size: 14 residues. V shed 3 bases and J shed 1 base, with 8 bases lying between them. Germline values: CDR1 MNHEY, CDR2 SMNVEV (reference sequence). The CDR3 spells CASSFQVRTDTQYF. The CDR3 nucleotides read TGTGCCAGCAGTTTTCAGGTCCGCACAGATACGCAGTATTTT.

The chain carries TRBV4-1 and TRBJ2-7; 8 bases line up with TRBD2. Trimming cost V 4 bases and J 3 bases; bases outside gene matches: 11. Germline values: CDR1 MGHRA, CDR2 YSYEKL. This CDR3 is built from 16 residues. This CDR3 is CASSLKGGLAFYEQYF. DNA of the CDR3: TGCGCCAGCAGCCTAAAGGGAGGACTAGCCTTCTACGAGCAGTACTTC.

In this sample, this clone turned up a few times. The rearrangement joins TRBV18 to TRBJ2-3, with TRBD2 matching 12 bases. J gave up 5 bases and V 1 base, and 7 bases lay outside the gene matches. Per germline, CDR1 KGHSH and CDR2 LQKENI. CDR3 length: 17 amino acids. CDR3 nucleotide sequence: TGTGCCAGCTCACCACGGATACTAGCGGGAGGAGAAGATACGCAGTATTTT. Translated, it gives CASSPRILAGGEDTQYF.

J is TRBJ2-3 and V is TRBV7-2; 12 nucleotides align to TRBD2. CDR3 length: 17 residues. The germline gives CDR1 SGHTA, CDR2 FQGNSA. The V and J ends lost 5 bases and 3 bases, in that order; junction bases with no gene match: 9. CDR3: CASSQRTSGMGTDTQYF. Here the CDR3 DNA reads TGTGCCAGCAGCCAAAGGACTAGCGGGATGGGAACAGATACGCAGTATTTT.

This clone was picked up a small number of times. The rearrangement links TRBV6-5 to TRBJ1-2, with a tentative D call TRBD1 (6 bases). Trimming removed 3 bases at V and 2 bases at J, with 10 bases between. CDR3 length: 14 residues. The germline CDR1 and CDR2 sequences are MNHEY and SVGAGI. CDR3 bases: TGTGCCAGCAGTTATAGACAGGAGAACTATGGCTACACCTTC. It yields the protein CASSYRQENYGYTF.

The genes are TRBV4-3 and TRBJ1-5; D not resolved. The germline gives CDR1 LGHNA, CDR2 YSLEER. Trimming removed 0 bases from V and 0 bases from J, with 12 bases in between. The CDR3 consists of 17 residues. The CDR3 nucleotides are TGCGCCAGCAGCCAAGATGGGAGCCCGTATAGCAATCAGCCCCAGCATTTT. Residues: CASSQDGSPYSNQPQHF.

The chain joins TRBV7-2 to TRBJ2-7; TRBD1 aligns across 7 bases. With 1 base clipped from V and 4 bases from J, the junction kept 7 bases outside the gene matches. The CDR3 totals 15 residues. Germline V gives CDR1 SGHTA, CDR2 FQGNSA. The CDR3 loop is CASSLGGTVLYEQYF. CDR3 coding DNA: TGTGCCAGCAGCTTAGGTGGGACAGTACTATACGAGCAGTACTTC.

The genes are TRBV18 and TRBJ2-5; the D gene could be TRBD1 or TRBD2 (5 bases each). The CDR3 is made up of 14 amino acids. Germline-derived CDR1 and CDR2 are KGHSH and LQKENI. Trimming took off 3 bases at V and 4 bases at J, with 12 bases between the two ends. The CDR3 DNA is TGTGCCAGCTCACCCACCGGGACCCCAGAGACCCAGTACTTC. This encodes CASSPTGTPETQYF.

Only a few counts were recorded for this clone. The rearrangement joins TRBV9 to TRBJ2-1; D remains ambiguous. This CDR3 region has 15 residues. Germline CDR1 reads SGDLS; CDR2 reads YYNGEE. V shed 0 bases and J shed 7 bases, with 14 bases lying between them. This chain's CDR3 is CASSVAPERWNEQFF. In DNA, the CDR3 is TGTGCCAGCAGCGTAGCCCCTGAGCGCTGGAATGAGCAGTTCTTC. Full variable domain (missing parts from reference TRBV9 and TRBJ2-1): DSGVTQTPKHLITATGQRVTLRCSPRSGDLSVYWYQQSLDQGLQFLIQYYNGEERAKGNILERFSAQQFPDLHSELNLSSLELGDSALYFCASSVAPERWNEQFFGPGTRLTVL.

In its sample, this clone was seen a few times. The rearrangement joins TRBV5-1 to TRBJ2-3; possible D gene TRBD1, 6 bases. V was shortened by 1 base and J by 7 bases, with 16 bases between the two germline ends. Germline V CDR1 and CDR2: SGHRS, YFSETQ. The CDR3 loop spans 15 amino acids. The CDR3 loop is CASSLNRVVQNTQYF. Written as DNA, the CDR3 is TGCGCCAGCAGCTTGAACAGGGTAGTCCAAAATACGCAGTATTTT.

The V and J genes are TRBV4-2 and TRBJ2-1, with 11 bases identical to TRBD2. The V gene end was trimmed by 0 bases and the J gene end by 6 bases; junction bases not matched to a gene: 4. This CDR3 has 16 residues. Germline lookup yields CDR1 LGHNA and CDR2 YNFKEQ. The CDR3 is CASSQDTSGSFNEQFF. CDR3 nucleotides: TGTGCCAGCAGCCAAGATACTAGCGGGAGTTTCAATGAGCAGTTCTTC.

The chain has TRBV12-5 and TRBJ1-1, with D unresolved. This CDR3 is built from 10 residues. The V end lost 6 bases, the J end lost 6 bases, and 5 bases lay between the germline ends. Germline CDR1 LGHNT, CDR2 FRNRAP. The CDR3 protein is CASGRAEAFF. The CDR3 coding sequence is TGTGCTAGTGGGCGCGCTGAAGCTTTCTTT. The whole variable domain, remainder taken from reference TRBV12-5 and TRBJ1-1, is DARVTQTPRHKVTEMGQEVTMRCQPILGHNTVFWYRQTMMQGLELLAYFRNRAPLDDSGMPKDRFSAEMPDATLATLKIQPSEPRDSAVYFCASGRAEAFFGQGTRLTVV.

The chain carries TRBV30 and TRBJ2-1; D gene uncertain. The V and J ends lost 4 bases and 4 bases respectively, with 8 bases between them. The CDR3 spans 12 residues. Germline V CDR1 and CDR2: GTSNPN, SVGIG (reference sequence). CDR3 DNA sequence: TGTGCCTGGAAGCTCGTTTACAATGAGCAGTTCTTC. Its protein is CAWKLVYNEQFF.

The chain employs TRBV6-5 and TRBJ2-4; TRBD2 agrees at 7 bases. The CDR3 is 13 amino acids. Germline V gene lookup returns CDR1 MNHEY and CDR2 SVGAGI. V was pared by 9 bases and J by 0 bases, with 2 bases of the junction left unmatched. The CDR3 is CASRGVAKNIQYF. For the CDR3, the DNA is TGTGCCAGTCGGGGGGTAGCCAAAAACATTCAGTACTTC.

This clone was seen only a few times. V gene TRBV25-1 combines with J gene TRBJ1-1; D gene unclear. Germline lookup yields CDR1 MGHDK and CDR2 SYGVNS. V lost 3 bases to trimming and J lost 7 bases, with 6 bases between them. The CDR3 contains 11 residues. The chain's CDR3 is CASSDGNEAFF. For the CDR3, the DNA is TGTGCCAGCAGTGATGGTAATGAAGCTTTCTTT.

This chain joins TRBV4-3 and TRBJ2-1, with D perhaps being TRBD1 or TRBD2 (5 bases each). The CDR3 runs 16 residues. Germline loops: CDR1 LGHNA, CDR2 YSLEER. The V end was cut by 0 bases, the J end by 5 bases, with 14 bases between. For the CDR3, the DNA is TGCGCCAGCAGCCAAGAGCAGGGACCGAACGACAATGAGCAGTTCTTC. It codes for CASSQEQGPNDNEQFF.

This clone has a handful of counts. The chain couples TRBV11-2 to TRBJ2-4, with D uncertain. Trimming pared 3 bases from V and 1 base from J, leaving 4 bases between. CDR1 and CDR2 (germline): SGHAT, FQNNGV. This CDR3 has 13 amino acids. This CDR3 reads CASSFRAKNIQYF. The CDR3 DNA reads as TGTGCCAGCAGCTTCAGGGCCAAAAACATTCAGTACTTC.

This clone was counted a few times. This chain links TRBV29-1 with TRBJ2-1, with D unclear. Germline V gives CDR1 SQVTM, CDR2 ANQGSEA. CDR3 length: 12 amino acids. V lost 6 bases and J 5 bases, leaving 11 bases between the germline ends. CDR3: CSVRRKDNEQFF. As DNA, the CDR3 is TGCAGCGTACGGAGAAAAGACAATGAGCAGTTCTTC.